The entry that follows covers one T cell receptor (beta chain) sequence. Its antigen is not known. Sequencing targeted TCR beta in blood CD8+ and CD4+ T cells. TEMRA cells were FACS-enriched, while CD8+ and CD4+ T cells were negatively isolated. The sample belongs to a study of CD8 T cells in Susac syndrome. Unmatched junction bases numbered 12, after V lost 5 bases and J lost 6 bases. CDR1 MDHEN and CDR2 SYDVKM come from the germline V gene. The length of the CDR3 is 16 residues. Reverse transcription of about 0.5 to 1 ug RNA was carried out with random hexamers. It was immunoSEQ multiplex PCR that amplified TCR beta CDR3 across 54 Vbeta and 13 Jbeta. Via MiXCR, TCRdb re-called the immunoSEQ multiplex PCR reads, giving one row per CDR3 protein. The sample records 51,000 or so distinct CDR3 sequences, 80% to 95% being singletons. Study outcomes and limitations: It was acknowledged in the study that the number of individuals who were included in its TCR sequencing and HLA analysis was relatively small.

Sequenced sample: CD8+ T cells from PBMCs. The TCR comes from a human donor in good health. The rearrangement joins TRBV28 to TRBJ2-1; TRBD1 aligns across 8 bases. The CDR3 DNA follows: TGTGCCAGCAGTGTAGGGATATCGACAGGGGTCAATGAGCAGTTCTTC. Translation gives CASSVGISTGVNEQFF.